This T cell receptor (beta chain) was sequenced during a study of CD8 T cells in ankylosing spondylitis. As concerns this clonotype: What it binds is unknown.

A single record per CDR3 protein comes from TCRdb applying MiXCR to the 5' RACE reads. The sample lists 210,000 or so distinct CDR3 sequences; 7.5% to 9.5% were seen once. Study-level points and caveats: The study looked at matched synovial fluid samples from ankylosing spondylitis patients. Disease-linked clones were reported to be significantly enriched there.

Unmatched junction bases numbered 7, after V lost 4 bases and J lost 1 base. CDR3 length: 18 amino acids. The V gene's germline CDR1 is SGHTA and CDR2 FQGNSA. Sequencing was performed on blood, either unsorted or a sorted T cell fraction (not recorded which). This receptor was obtained from a female donor with ankylosing spondylitis or in good health (not recorded which). This sequence joins TRBV7-2 and TRBJ2-7, with TRBD2 matching over 16 bases. Here the CDR3 reads CASSYPGLAGGPSYEQYF. CDR3 sequence (DNA): TGTGCCAGCAGCTATCCGGGACTAGCGGGAGGGCCTTCCTACGAGCAGTACTTC.